The present TCR beta chain was sequenced within a study of T-cell reconstitution after alpha-beta-depleted transplantation in children. Study-level results: Some patients showed high day-60 TCRbeta diversity, which derived from surviving recipient T cells and thymic progenitors.

This clonotype appeared many times. Its target is unknown. The length of the CDR3 is 17 residues. Trimming left V 0 bases short and J 5 bases short, with 19 bases between. CDR1 and CDR2 from the germline V gene are MGHDK and SYGVNS. Unique molecular identifiers were used to barcode this TCRbeta library. TCRdb fed the PCR reads into MiXCR, producing one record per CDR3 protein. There are roughly 240,000 distinct CDR3 sequences in the sample; approximately 8% occur only once, and roughly 5.8% lies in the top ten. The V gene is TRBV25-1, the J gene TRBJ1-2, with a tentative D call TRBD1 (5 bases). The source was PBMCs, mostly from graft donor cells, collected 180 days after TCRalphabeta/CD19-depleted stem cell transplant. This clonotype was sampled from a male patient aged 10 to 17 who had a stem cell transplant for acute lymphoblastic leukemia, so the T cells may come from the graft donor. The CDR3 coding sequence is TGTGCCAGCAGTGAATACCACACGCCGGGACGGAATTATGGCTACACCTTC. It codes for CASSEYHTPGRNYGYTF.